Listed below are T cell receptor beta chains from one sample, sequenced in a study of blood T cells in healthy people across ages. TCRdb independently ran MiXCR on the 5' RACE reads; one entry per CDR3 protein. The sample holds under 2 million distinct CDR3 sequences; roughly 32% are singletons and the top ten take around 11%. What was sequenced was blood. These receptors originate from a woman under 40 in good health. The CDR3 runs from the conserved cysteine through the conserved F or W. A D gene is named only where the DNA matches it firmly. Some rows mark clone size as missing; the rest say once, few, many or name a class of expanded clone.

clone_size d_call j_call v_call cdr3_nt cdr3_aa
- - TRBJ2-1 TRBV20-1 TGCAGTTCCCGACAGCCCGCGGGGCACAATGAGCAGTTCTTC CSSRQPAGHNEQFF
- - TRBJ1-1 TRBV20-1 TGCAGTGCTTCTCCTCGGGGGGGGGACACTGAAGCTTTCTTT CSASPRGGDTEAFF
few TRBD1 TRBJ2-7 TRBV2 TGTGCCAGCAGTGAGGGACAGGGCTTTTACGAGCAGTACTTC CASSEGQGFYEQYF
few TRBD1 TRBJ2-5 TRBV11-2 TGTGCCAGCAGCCCCTCGGACAGGGGTTTCCTAGAGACCCAGTACTTC CASSPSDRGFLETQYF
- - TRBJ2-6 TRBV6-1 TGTGCCAGCAGTCTAGCGCGTGAAAGCTCTGGGGCCAACGTCCTGACTTTC CASSLARESSGANVLTF
- - TRBJ1-5 TRBV20-1 TGCAGTGCTAGAGACCTTAGGGGTGATCGGCCCCAGCATTTT CSARDLRGDRPQHF
many TRBD2 TRBJ2-1 TRBV6-5 TGTGCCAGCAGTTACTCTAGCGGGAGCTCCTACAATGAGCAGTTCTTC CASSYSSGSSYNEQFF
many TRBD1 TRBJ2-7 TRBV7-8 TGTGCCAGCAGCTCTCGACAGGGGCACTATTACGAGCAGTACTTC CASSSRQGHYYEQYF
many - TRBJ2-7 TRBV5-1 TGCGCCAGCAGCCCGATCGGGTTGGCCTACGAGCAGTACTTC CASSPIGLAYEQYF
once TRBD1 TRBJ1-1 TRBV27 TGTGCCAGCAGTCTCCGAGTACAGGGGATCTTCTTGAACACTGAAGCTTTCTTT CASSLRVQGIFLNTEAFF
- - TRBJ1-2 TRBV25-1 TGTGCCAGCAGTGAAAGTCTGACCAGCTATGGCTACACCTTC CASSESLTSYGYTF
few - TRBJ2-1 TRBV4-1 TGCGCCAGCAGCCATGGAGGGGGGAGCTGGTACAATGAGCAGTTCTTC CASSHGGGSWYNEQFF
- TRBD2 TRBJ2-3 TRBV6-6 TGTGCCAGCACCGAACTAGCGGGAGGCTACACAGATACGCAGTATTTT CASTELAGGYTDTQYF
few TRBD1 TRBJ2-7 TRBV7-9 TGTGCCAGCAGCTTAGGGACAGGGACCGACGAGCAGTACTTC CASSLGTGTDEQYF
few TRBD2 TRBJ2-7 TRBV15 TGTGCCACCAGCGGCCGACTGGCGGGAGGTTACGAGCAGTACTTC CATSGRLAGGYEQYF
- - TRBJ2-1 TRBV27 TGTGCCAGCATCCCAAAGGGTGGGTCCTACAATGAGCAGTTCTTC CASIPKGGSYNEQFF
few TRBD2 TRBJ2-7 TRBV20-1 TGCAGTGCTCCTCTGAGGCTAGCGGGAGTGTTCACCTACGAGCAGTACTTC CSAPLRLAGVFTYEQYF
- - TRBJ2-5 TRBV20-1 TGCAGTGCTAGAGACGATAGCGAGTACCAAGAGACCCAGTACTTC CSARDDSEYQETQYF
- - TRBJ1-2 TRBV18 TGTGCCAGCTCACCATCGGAGAACTATGGCTACACCTTC CASSPSENYGYTF
few - TRBJ2-7 TRBV11-2 TGTGCCAGCAGTCCCCGGAACACCCCCTACGAGCAGTACTTC CASSPRNTPYEQYF
- TRBD2 TRBJ2-5 TRBV4-2 TGTGCCAGCAGCTCCCCGACTAGCGGGAGGGCCGAGACCCAGTACTTC CASSSPTSGRAETQYF
once - TRBJ1-1 TRBV5-1 TGCGCCAGCAGTTCAAGGGCCACTGAAGCTTTCTTT CASSSRATEAFF
- - TRBJ1-4 TRBV7-9 TGTGCCAGCAGCTTAGCCGAGGGGGGCCCTGAAAAACTGTTTTTT CASSLAEGGPEKLFF
- - TRBJ2-1 TRBV7-3 TGTGCCAGCAGCTTCCCGCCGGAGGATGAGCAGTTCTTC CASSFPPEDEQFF
- TRBD1 TRBJ1-1 TRBV7-9 TGTGCCAGCAGCGCACAGGGGGTTGAAGCTTTCTTT CASSAQGVEAFF
- - TRBJ1-6 TRBV28 TGTGCCAGCAGGGACCCCAATTCACCCCTCCACTTT CASRDPNSPLHF
- TRBD2 TRBJ2-5 TRBV20-1 TGCAGTTTGACTAAGCGGGAGGGCCGGGAGACCCAGTACTTC CSLTKREGRETQYF
- - TRBJ2-7 TRBV3-1 TGTGCCAGCAGCCAAACGACAGACCACTTCTACGAGCAGTACTTC CASSQTTDHFYEQYF
- - TRBJ1-5 TRBV4-1 TGCGCCAGCAGCTCGATTTCGAGGGGGGGCAATCAGCCCCAGCATTTT CASSSISRGGNQPQHF
- - TRBJ1-5 TRBV6-1 TGTACCAGCAGTATCGGAAGATATAGCAATCAGCCCCAGCATTTT CTSSIGRYSNQPQHF
- - TRBJ1-1 TRBV4-1 TGCGCCAGCAGCCAAGAGCGCGACATGCGGGGCGCGGAAACTGAAGCTTTCTTT CASSQERDMRGAETEAFF
- - TRBJ2-1 TRBV12-3/TRBV12-4 TGTGCCAGCAGCCCCGGGACCTACTCCTACAATGAGCAGTTCTTC CASSPGTYSYNEQFF
- - TRBJ1-5 TRBV2 TGTGCCAGCTCTTATCGGGGACCCTATAGCAATCAGCCCCAGCATTTT CASSYRGPYSNQPQHF
- TRBD2 TRBJ2-1 TRBV20-1 TGCAGTGCTAGAGACCCGACTAGCGGGAGGGCCGAGGATGAGCAGTTCTTC CSARDPTSGRAEDEQFF
- - TRBJ2-7 TRBV15 TGTGCCACCAGCAACACCTTTACAGACTCCTACGAGCAGTACTTC CATSNTFTDSYEQYF
few - TRBJ2-3 TRBV27 TGTGCCAGCAGTTTAGGGGTCCGGGGAGAATCGCAGTATTTT CASSLGVRGESQYF
- TRBD2 TRBJ2-7 TRBV4-1 TGCGCCGGCAGCCTTACCTTTAGCGGGAGTTACGACGAGCAGTACTTC CAGSLTFSGSYDEQYF
- - TRBJ1-2 TRBV12-3/TRBV12-4 TGTGCCAGCAGTTTCCTTCAGGGAGATGGCTACACCTTC CASSFLQGDGYTF
- - TRBJ2-7 TRBV5-5 TGTGCCAGCAGCTTGGCCGGGACGCTGAGCTCCTACGAGCAGTACTTC CASSLAGTLSSYEQYF
- - TRBJ1-2 TRBV20-1 TGCAGTGCTAGAGGTTTTGCGGTCGGGCATTACATGCGGGGCTACACCTTC CSARGFAVGHYMRGYTF
- - TRBJ1-1 TRBV10-3 TGTGCCATCAGTGTTCAGGTCAACACTGAAGCTTTCTTT CAISVQVNTEAFF
- TRBD1 TRBJ2-7 TRBV6-2/TRBV6-3 TGTGCCAGCAGTTACTCGATTCGGGACAGGAGATCCTACGAGCAGTACTTC CASSYSIRDRRSYEQYF
- TRBD1 TRBJ2-7 TRBV15 TGTGCCACCAGCAGCGAGTTCGACCGGGACAGGAGGTTGGACGAGCAGTACTTC CATSSEFDRDRRLDEQYF
- - TRBJ1-1 TRBV28 TGTGCCAGCAGCCCCACCGGGGCCTTGGGAGCTTTCTTT CASSPTGALGAFF
many - TRBJ1-2 TRBV20-1 TGCAGTGCTGTGAGGGCACGGTATGGCTACACCTTC CSAVRARYGYTF
few TRBD1 TRBJ2-5 TRBV7-9 TGTGCCAGCAGCTTAGGACAGGGTGGGACCCAGTACTTC CASSLGQGGTQYF
- - TRBJ2-3 TRBV20-1 TGCAGTGCTAGATCAGCGGGCGGTCTCACAGATACGCAGTATTTT CSARSAGGLTDTQYF